A single sample is the source of the 26 T cell receptor beta chains below, sequenced in a study of T-cell reconstitution after alpha-beta-depleted transplantation in children. The library targeted TCRbeta and was prepared with unique molecular identifiers. TCRdb fed the PCR reads into MiXCR, producing one record per CDR3 protein. This table holds 550,000 to 800,000 distinct CDR3 sequences, approximately 14% found once. The sequencing here drew on PBMCs, taken before TCRalphabeta/CD19-depleted stem cell transplant. These receptors were collected from a girl aged 2 to 9 with congenital amegakaryocytic thrombocytopenia, due to receive a stem cell transplant.

In its sample, this clonotype was seen many times. This chain joins TRBV7-2 and TRBJ2-3; D may be TRBD1 or TRBD2 (5 bases each). Germline CDR1 reads SGHTA; CDR2 reads FQGNSA. V was clipped by 1 base and J by 6 bases, with 11 bases between them. This CDR3 is built from 14 residues. In nucleotides, the CDR3 is TGTGCCAGCAGCTTAGAAGGGACGATGGATACGCAGTATTTT. Translated, it gives CASSLEGTMDTQYF.

This clonotype was recorded a few times. This chain links TRBV4-1 with TRBJ2-3; 9 bases are a match to TRBD2. The CDR3 extends over 16 amino acids. With 0 bases clipped from V and 9 bases from J, the junction kept 10 bases outside the gene matches. Per the germline V gene, CDR1 is MGHRA and CDR2 is YSYEKL. The CDR3 nucleotides are TGCGCCAGCAGCCAAGATCGGGTAGCGGGAGAGGTAACGCAGTATTTT. It yields the protein CASSQDRVAGEVTQYF.

This clonotype has a handful of counts. The chain has TRBV5-5 and TRBJ2-1, with D possibly matching TRBD2 (5 bases). The CDR3 is 13 amino acids. With 7 bases removed from V and 6 bases from J, the gap between germline ends came to 14 bases. Germline V lookup: CDR1 SGHKS, CDR2 YYEKEE (reference sequence). The CDR3 DNA reads TGTGCCAGCTCCAGGCTACTAGGCAATGAGCAGTTCTTC. It translates to CASSRLLGNEQFF.

This clonotype was detected a few times. This chain joins TRBV5-5 and TRBJ2-7; D tentatively fits TRBD1 or TRBD2 (5 bases each). V shed 0 bases and J shed 2 bases, with 12 bases lying between them. Germline CDR1 SGHKS, CDR2 YYEKEE (reference sequence). The length of the CDR3 is 15 residues. Written as DNA, the CDR3 is TGTGCCAGCAGCTTGGCCGTCGGGGCGACCTACGAGCAGTACTTC. This codes for CASSLAVGATYEQYF.

The chain couples TRBV7-6 to TRBJ1-4; weak D call: TRBD1 (6 bases). V was pared by 7 bases and J by 7 bases, with 22 bases between. Germline V CDR1 and CDR2: SGHVS, FNYEAQ. The CDR3 length is 16 residues. This CDR3 reads CASTFVWGGLVEKLFF. The CDR3 DNA follows: TGTGCCAGCACCTTCGTTTGGGGGGGGCTAGTTGAAAAACTGTTTTTT.

This clonotype showed up many times. The V and J genes are TRBV6-5 and TRBJ1-5; D gene unclear. Germline V lookup: CDR1 MNHEY, CDR2 SVGAGI. The CDR3 covers 14 residues. Trimming removed 7 bases from V and 4 bases from J, with 14 bases in between. As DNA, the CDR3 is TGTGCCAGCACACCGACTGAAATTAATCAGCCCCAGCATTTT. Its translation: CASTPTEINQPQHF.

This clonotype has just a few counts. V usage is TRBV4-1 and J usage is TRBJ2-3; D is undetermined. V shed 0 bases and J shed 6 bases, with 13 bases lying between them. The CDR3 has 15 amino acids. Germline V gives CDR1 MGHRA, CDR2 YSYEKL. The CDR3 is CASSQETRSADTQYF. The CDR3 DNA sequence: TGCGCCAGCAGCCAAGAAACAAGATCGGCCGATACGCAGTATTTT.

The chain recombines TRBV12-3 or TRBV12-4 with TRBJ2-1, with unresolved D. The CDR3 length is 12 residues. The V end lost 7 bases, the J end lost 8 bases, and 12 bases lay between the germline ends. Written as DNA, the CDR3 is TGTGCCAGCACTCCTGGAAGTCATGAGCAGTTCTTC. Translated: CASTPGSHEQFF.

V usage is TRBV3-1 and J usage is TRBJ2-7; 7 nucleotides align to TRBD1. Losses at the gene ends were 2 bases for V and 7 bases for J; bases not matched to a gene: 14. Germline CDR1 is LGHDT and CDR2 is YNNKEL (reference sequence). The CDR3 totals 16 residues. The CDR3 region is CASSQLLGTALGEQYF. In DNA form, the CDR3 reads TGTGCCAGCAGCCAATTGCTTGGGACAGCCCTTGGGGAGCAGTACTTC.

This clonotype has ten or more counts. This chain joins TRBV11-2 and TRBJ2-2, with D tentatively TRBD2 (6 bases). V shed 5 bases and J shed 2 bases, with 12 bases lying between them. From germline, CDR1 is SGHAT and CDR2 FQNNGV. This CDR3 spans 15 amino acids. The CDR3 DNA sequence: TGTGCCAGCAGCATATCCGGGACTAACACCGGGGAGCTGTTTTTT. Protein product: CASSISGTNTGELFF.

This clonotype was recorded at least ten times. The J gene is TRBJ1-1, the V gene TRBV29-1, with a possible D match to TRBD1 (6 bases). Trimming removed 7 bases at V and 5 bases at J, with 17 bases between. CDR3 length: 13 residues. Per the germline V gene, CDR1 is SQVTM and CDR2 is ANQGSEA. As DNA, the CDR3 is TGCAGCGCAACGGACAGTGGTAATACTGAAGCTTTCTTT. This translates into CSATDSGNTEAFF. The full variable domain, completed using reference TRBV29-1 and TRBJ1-1, is SAVISQKPSRDICQRGTSLTIQCQVDSQVTMMFWYRQQPGQSLTLIATANQGSEATYESGFVIDKFPISRPNLTFSTLTVSNMSPEDSSIYLCSATDSGNTEAFFGQGTRLTVV.

V is TRBV7-7 and J is TRBJ2-7, with D perhaps matching TRBD2 (5 bases). Germline V gene sequence: CDR1 SSHAT, CDR2 FNYEAQ (reference sequence). The germline V and J ends were trimmed by 2 bases and 7 bases, with 12 bases remaining between them. The CDR3 totals 13 residues. The CDR3 bases are TGTGCCAGCAGCTTAAATTCTGGGAGTGAGCAGTACTTC. Its translation: CASSLNSGSEQYF.

This clonotype occurred a few times. The chain links TRBV5-8 to TRBJ2-7; 8 positions match TRBD1. The junction had 7 bases not matched to a gene; V was cut back by 1 base and J by 7 bases. Germline CDR1 SGHTS, CDR2 YDEGEE. There are 14 residues in the CDR3. The CDR3: CASSLWTGSGEQYF. CDR3 DNA sequence: TGTGCCAGCAGCTTGTGGACAGGGTCGGGAGAGCAGTACTTC.

This sequence joins TRBV12-3 or TRBV12-4 and TRBJ2-5, with 8 positions matching TRBD2. J lost 5 bases, V lost 7 bases, and 18 bases had no gene match. The CDR3 sequence is 17 residues long. CDR3 sequence (DNA): TGTGCCAGCACCATAGCGTATGGTAGCGGGATCGGGGAGACCCAGTACTTC. This gives the protein CASTIAYGSGIGETQYF.

This clonotype showed up just a few times. The CDR3 bases are TGTGCCAGCAGTATCCGGGACAGGGCCTACGAGCAGTACTTC. This gives the protein CASSIRDRAYEQYF. The chain carries TRBV6-7 and TRBJ2-7; 9 bases are a match to TRBD1. TRBV6-7 is recorded as an ORF, its role being uncertain. This CDR3 region has 14 residues. V dropped 5 bases and J dropped 2; count of bases not matched to a gene: 4.

CDR3 loop: CASSESEPGEQFF. The CDR3 DNA sequence: TGTGCCAGCAGTGAGTCCGAACCGGGTGAGCAGTTCTTC. The genes are TRBV2 and TRBJ2-1; D is unclear. This CDR3 comprises 13 residues. Germline CDR1 and CDR2: SNHLY and FYNNEI. V dropped 3 bases and J dropped 9 bases, with 12 bases sitting between them.

This clonotype was found many times. V gene TRBV10-2 combines with J gene TRBJ2-5, with 10 nucleotides matching TRBD2. J lost 5 bases, V lost 6 bases, and 9 bases had no gene match. CDR1 and CDR2 (germline): WSHSY, SAAADI. The CDR3 has 15 amino acids. The CDR3 DNA reads TGCGCCAGCAGCTCAGCGGGAGGGCCAGGGGAGACCCAGTACTTC. It specifies CASSSAGGPGETQYF.

This clonotype has only a few counts. This sequence joins TRBV20-1 and TRBJ1-5, with 8 bases that match TRBD1. The CDR3 sequence is 14 residues long. J was trimmed by 2 bases and V by 6 bases; bases with no gene match: 6. Germline V gene sequence: CDR1 DFQATT, CDR2 SNEGSKA (reference sequence). CDR3 residues: CSADRGGGNQPQHF. CDR3 bases: TGCAGTGCAGACAGGGGAGGAGGCAATCAGCCCCAGCATTTT.

The chain is built from TRBV4-2 and TRBJ2-3; 8 bases line up with TRBD2. The CDR3 sequence is 19 residues long. Germline V CDR1 and CDR2: LGHNA, YNFKEQ. Losses at the gene ends were 4 bases for V and 3 bases for J; bases not matched to a gene: 18. CDR3 region: CASSRYPGPAGVGTDTQYF. CDR3 DNA sequence: TGTGCCAGCAGCCGATACCCAGGACCAGCGGGAGTGGGGACAGATACGCAGTATTTT.

There are many counts of this clonotype. The rearrangement joins TRBV5-1 to TRBJ1-2; no definite D call. Germline CDR1 reads SGHRS; CDR2 reads YFSETQ. CDR3 size: 14 residues. Trimming took 2 bases from V and 6 from J, leaving 14 bases between them. The CDR3 spells CASSLGFQYDGYTF. CDR3 nucleotide sequence: TGCGCCAGCAGCTTAGGGTTTCAATACGATGGCTACACCTTC.

This clonotype was found many times. The chain is built from TRBV20-1 and TRBJ2-7, with D perhaps being TRBD1 or TRBD2 (5 bases each). V gave up 7 bases and J gave up 7 bases, with 17 bases separating them. This CDR3 comprises 12 residues. The V gene's germline CDR1 is DFQATT and CDR2 SNEGSKA (reference sequence). The CDR3 coding sequence is TGCAGTGTAACCCGGGACCCCAGGGAGCAGTACTTC. This encodes CSVTRDPREQYF.

This clonotype was found many times. V and J are TRBV28 and TRBJ2-2; D not certain. CDR1 and CDR2 from the germline V gene are MDHEN and SYDVKM. Trimming shortened V by 11 bases and J by 2 bases, and 12 bases separated the two germline ends. This CDR3 contains 13 residues. CDR3 loop: CAAAPVNTGELFF. Here the CDR3 DNA reads TGTGCCGCGGCTCCTGTCAACACCGGGGAGCTGTTTTTT. The full variable domain, completed using reference TRBV28 and TRBJ2-2, is DVKVTQSSRYLVKRTGEKVFLECVQDMDHENMFWYRQDPGLGLRLIYFSYDVKMKEKGDIPEGYSVSREKKERFSLILESASTNQTSMYLCAAAPVNTGELFFGEGSRLTVL.

There are many counts of this clonotype. V usage is TRBV20-1 and J usage is TRBJ1-1, with 9 bases aligning to TRBD1. The germline CDR1 and CDR2 sequences are DFQATT and SNEGSKA (reference sequence). Trimming at V came to 6 bases and at J to 6 bases, leaving 11 bases not matched to a gene. The CDR3 runs 14 residues. The CDR3 DNA reads as TGCAGTGCAGAAGGGGACAGGGAAGGTCCTGAAGCTTTCTTT. As protein: CSAEGDREGPEAFF.

This clonotype appeared many times. The chain combines TRBV20-1 with TRBJ2-2; D not resolved. CDR1 and CDR2 (germline): DFQATT, SNEGSKA (reference sequence). The CDR3 length is 14 residues. The V end was cut by 4 bases, the J end by 1 base, with 10 bases between. The CDR3, as DNA: TGCAGTGCTAACACCCTACTGAACACCGGGGAGCTGTTTTTT. Amino acids: CSANTLLNTGELFF.

V and J are TRBV20-1 and TRBJ1-5; D possibly corresponds to TRBD1 (5 bases). Per germline, CDR1 DFQATT and CDR2 SNEGSKA (reference sequence). The ends were cut back, 1 base at V and 3 bases at J, with 16 bases in the middle. The CDR3 sequence is 16 residues long. CDR3 coding DNA: TGCAGTGCTAGAGGATCACAGGCGATTTCCAATCAGCCCCAGCATTTT. This encodes CSARGSQAISNQPQHF.

This clonotype was recorded at least ten times. V and J are TRBV6-5 and TRBJ2-1; weak D call: TRBD1 (6 bases). The germline gives CDR1 MNHEY, CDR2 SVGAGI. The V and J ends lost 4 bases and 9 bases respectively, with 16 bases between them. CDR3 length: 14 residues. The CDR3 coding sequence is TGTGCCAGCAGTTGGCATGACAGGATTGGTGAGCAGTTCTTC. Translation: CASSWHDRIGEQFF.